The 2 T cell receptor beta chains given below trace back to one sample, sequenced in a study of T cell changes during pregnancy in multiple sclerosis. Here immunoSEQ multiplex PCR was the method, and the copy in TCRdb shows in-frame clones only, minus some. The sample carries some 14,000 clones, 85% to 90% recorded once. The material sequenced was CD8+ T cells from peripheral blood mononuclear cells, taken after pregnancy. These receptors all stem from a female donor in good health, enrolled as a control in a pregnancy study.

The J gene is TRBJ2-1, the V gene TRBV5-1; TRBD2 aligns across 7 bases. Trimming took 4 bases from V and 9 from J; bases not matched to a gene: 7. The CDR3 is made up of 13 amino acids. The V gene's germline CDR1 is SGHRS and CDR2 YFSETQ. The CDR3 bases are TGCGCCAGCAGCGTGGGTTGGGGGGGTGAGCAGTTCTTC. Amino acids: CASSVGWGGEQFF. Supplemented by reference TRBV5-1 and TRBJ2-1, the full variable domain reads KAGVTQTPRYLIKTRGQQVTLSCSPISGHRSVSWYQQTPGQGLQFLFEYFSETQRNKGNFPGRFSGRQFSNSRSEMNVSTLELGDSALYLCASSVGWGGEQFFGPGTRLTVL.

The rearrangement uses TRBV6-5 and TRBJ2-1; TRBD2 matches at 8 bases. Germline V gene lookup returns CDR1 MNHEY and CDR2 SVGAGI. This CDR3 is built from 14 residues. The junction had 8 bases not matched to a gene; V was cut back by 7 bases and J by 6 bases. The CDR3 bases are TGTGCCAGCACCACCCCCGCGGGGGGCAATGAGCAGTTCTTC. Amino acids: CASTTPAGGNEQFF.